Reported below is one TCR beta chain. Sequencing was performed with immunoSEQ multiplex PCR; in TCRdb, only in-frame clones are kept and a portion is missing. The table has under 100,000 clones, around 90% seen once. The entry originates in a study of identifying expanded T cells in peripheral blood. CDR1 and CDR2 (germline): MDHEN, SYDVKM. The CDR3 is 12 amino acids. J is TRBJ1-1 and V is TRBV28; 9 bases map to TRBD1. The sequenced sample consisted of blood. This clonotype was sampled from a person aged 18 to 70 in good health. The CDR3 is CGTGAVRTEAFF. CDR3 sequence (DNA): TGTGGGACAGGGGCTGTTAGAACTGAAGCTTTCTTT.